Following are 30 T cell receptor beta chains from one sample sequenced in a study of blood T cell repertoires in COVID-19. Some clones are missing from TCRdb's copy, which holds only in-frame ones; the method was immunoSEQ multiplex PCR. The profile covers 200,000 to 300,000 clones, with 75% to 90% appearing a single time and nearly 2% taken by the ten largest. The specimen was peripheral blood. The source is a man aged 30 to 45 with active or convalescent COVID-19.

Points on this clone: The same CDR3 is also encoded by other DNA sequences in this sample. The CDR3 sequence is CASSVGGGAYGYTF. The CDR3 nucleotides read TGTGCCAGCAGCGTAGGTGGAGGGGCCTATGGCTACACCTTC. This rearrangement joins TRBV9 to TRBJ1-2; possibly TRBD1 for D (5 bases). In germline, CDR1 is SGDLS, CDR2 YYNGEE. This CDR3 region has 14 residues. V dropped 0 bases and J dropped 4 bases, with 10 bases sitting between them.

The chain carries TRBV15 and TRBJ1-1, with a possible D match to TRBD1 (5 bases). Germline assignment: CDR1 LNHNV and CDR2 YYDKDF (reference sequence). V lost 0 bases to trimming and J lost 0 bases, with 14 bases between them. This CDR3 is 17 amino acids long. For the CDR3, the DNA is TGTGCCACCAGCAGAGAGTTGTTTGGGGCTTTGAACACTGAAGCTTTCTTT. It codes for CATSRELFGALNTEAFF.

Comment on this clone: The same CDR3 is also encoded by other DNA sequences in this sample. The chain links TRBV30 to TRBJ2-7; D may be TRBD2 (6 bases). The CDR3 runs to 11 residues. The V and J ends lost 0 bases and 7 bases respectively, with 7 bases between them. Germline V gene data show CDR1 as GTSNPN and CDR2 as SVGIG (reference sequence). This CDR3 reads CAWSVGGEQYF. CDR3 nucleotide sequence: TGTGCCTGGAGTGTAGGAGGGGAGCAGTACTTC.

The chain carries TRBV5-1 and TRBJ1-1, with 11 bases identical to TRBD1. CDR3 length: 15 amino acids. V shed 2 bases and J 11 bases; nucleotides not matched to a gene: 11. Germline V gene data show CDR1 as SGHRS and CDR2 as YFSETQ. The DNA for the CDR3 is TGCGCCAGCAGCTTCAGGGACAGGGGGAGCCGAGGTGCTTTCTTT. The encoded protein is CASSFRDRGSRGAFF.

The chain joins TRBV11-2 to TRBJ1-1; a weak D match, TRBD1 (5 bases). The CDR3 sequence is 14 residues long. The germline V gene has CDR1 SGHAT and CDR2 FQNNGV. The V end lost 3 bases, the J end lost 4 bases, and 12 bases lay between the germline ends. The CDR3 nucleotides are TGTGCCAGCAGCTTCGACAGTTCTGGCACTGAAGCTTTCTTT. Translated, it gives CASSFDSSGTEAFF.

The chain uses TRBV19 and TRBJ1-5, with a possible D match to TRBD1 (5 bases). The CDR3 spans 16 residues. The germline V gene has CDR1 LNHDA and CDR2 SQIVND (reference sequence). Trimming removed 7 bases at V and 0 bases at J, with 16 bases between. CDR3 sequence reads: CASMGLWGYSNQPQHF. CDR3 in DNA: TGTGCCAGTATGGGACTTTGGGGGTATAGCAATCAGCCCCAGCATTTT.

This chain connects TRBV19 to TRBJ2-1; TRBD2 agrees at 7 bases. CDR1 is LNHDA, CDR2 SQIVND, per germline (reference sequence). V dropped 3 bases and J dropped 10; count of bases not matched to a gene: 6. This CDR3 region has 13 residues. CDR3 DNA: TGTGCCAGTAGTATGGGAGGGAGCCGGGAGCAGTTCTTC. As protein: CASSMGGSREQFF.

The chain uses TRBV5-5 and TRBJ2-7, with 7 bases that match TRBD1. Trimming removed 0 bases from V and 4 bases from J; junction bases left unmatched: 7. Germline V lookup: CDR1 SGHKS, CDR2 YYEKEE (reference sequence). The CDR3 covers 15 residues. The CDR3 sequence: CASSLVGTAHYEQYF. The CDR3 DNA sequence: TGTGCCAGCAGCTTGGTAGGGACAGCACATTACGAGCAGTACTTC.

This clone appeared once. CDR3 DNA: TGTGCCAGCAGCCGGGGACAGGGGTACGAGCAGTACTTC. This encodes CASSRGQGYEQYF. The rearrangement uses TRBV3-1 (or the pseudogene TRBV3-2) and TRBJ2-7, with 10 nucleotides matching TRBD1. V was pared by 4 bases and J by 4 bases, with 1 base of the junction left unmatched. The CDR3 has 13 residues. The germline V gene encodes CDR1 LGHDT and CDR2 YNNKEL (reference sequence).

The gene calls are TRBV12-2 and TRBJ1-1; no DNA check was done on the table's D call, TRBD1. TRBV12-2 is assigned pseudogene status. The CDR3 runs 17 residues. The CDR3 spells CASRLEGRGPLGTEAFF. In DNA form, the CDR3 reads TGTGCAAGTCGCTTAGAGGGCAGGGGGCCGTTGGGGACTGAAGCTTTCTTT.

The V call is TRBV10-1, the J call TRBJ2-2; possible D gene TRBD1, 6 bases. CDR3 length: 14 amino acids. V lost 5 bases, J lost 7 bases, and 14 bases lay in between. Germline-derived CDR1 and CDR2 are WNHNN and SYGVQD (reference sequence). This CDR3 reads CASSSTGTVGELFF. The CDR3 DNA is TGCGCCAGCAGTTCCACAGGGACGGTCGGGGAGCTGTTTTTT.

Remarks on this clone: A much more abundant neighbour one base away suggests this may be a read error. The rearrangement joins TRBV6-1 to TRBJ1-5, with D maybe TRBD1 (5 bases). Germline V gives CDR1 MNHNS, CDR2 SASEGT. The CDR3 runs 13 residues. With 2 bases removed from V and 6 bases from J, the gap between germline ends came to 8 bases. The CDR3 here is CASSEQGGQPQHF. The CDR3 DNA is TGTGCCAGCAGTGAACAGGGCGGTCAGCCCCAGCATTTT.

This chain joins TRBV5-4 and TRBJ2-2; tentative D call: TRBD2 (6 bases). This CDR3 has 14 residues. Germline CDR1 and CDR2: SGHNT and YYREEE (reference sequence). The ends were cut back, 3 bases at V and 2 bases at J, with 8 bases in the middle. CDR3 bases: TGTGCCAGCAGCTCGGGGGAAAACACCGGGGAGCTGTTTTTT. Its translation is CASSSGENTGELFF.

The count of this clone is one. V usage is TRBV4-1 and J usage is TRBJ1-1; 7 nucleotides agree with TRBD1. The length of the CDR3 is 16 residues. Trimming removed 5 bases from V and 3 bases from J; junction bases left unmatched: 12. Germline CDR1 and CDR2: MGHRA and YSYEKL. Here the CDR3 reads CASSKSGGQGDTEAFF. CDR3 in DNA: TGCGCCAGCAGCAAAAGTGGGGGTCAGGGGGACACTGAAGCTTTCTTT.

V usage is TRBV7-9 and J usage is TRBJ1-2, with 7 bases that match TRBD1. The V gene end was trimmed by 3 bases and the J gene end by 4 bases; junction bases not matched to a gene: 20. The CDR3 runs to 19 residues. The germline gives CDR1 SEHNR, CDR2 FQNEAQ (reference sequence). The CDR3 sequence: CASSFFELKETGRGYGYTF. The CDR3 DNA is TGTGCCAGCAGCTTTTTCGAATTGAAGGAGACAGGGCGCGGCTATGGCTACACCTTC.

V is TRBV6-5 and J is TRBJ1-5; TRBD1 matches 7 bases. With V trimmed by 6 bases and J by 11 bases, 16 bases remained unmatched. CDR3 length: 15 amino acids. Germline CDR1 is MNHEY and CDR2 is SVGAGI. The CDR3 sequence is CASRPGQAFPGAQHF. In DNA form, the CDR3 reads TGTGCCAGCAGGCCAGGACAGGCTTTTCCGGGGGCCCAGCATTTT.

This chain uses TRBV6-1 with TRBJ2-1, with D tentatively TRBD1 (6 bases). This CDR3 has 16 residues. The germline CDR1 and CDR2 sequences are MNHNS and SASEGT. The V end lost 4 bases, the J end lost 7 bases, and 20 bases lay between the germline ends. For the CDR3, the DNA is TGTGCCAGCAGTGCCCGACAGGACATTCGAGGAAATGAGCAGTTCTTC. It yields the protein CASSARQDIRGNEQFF.

V and J are TRBV27 and TRBJ1-4; D possibly corresponds to TRBD1 (6 bases). The CDR3 runs to 15 residues. Between the trimmed V and J ends, which lost 4 bases and 0 bases, there was a span of 9 bases. Germline loops: CDR1 MNHEY, CDR2 SMNVEV (reference sequence). The CDR3 region has the DNA TGTGCCAGCAGTTCACAGGGTGCAACTAATGAAAAACTGTTTTTT. Its translation: CASSSQGATNEKLFF.

The chain combines TRBV7-9 with TRBJ2-2; the D gene is possibly TRBD2 (5 bases). The ends were cut back, 4 bases at V and 6 bases at J, with 12 bases in the middle. The V gene's germline CDR1 is SEHNR and CDR2 FQNEAQ (reference sequence). The CDR3 has 14 amino acids. The CDR3 coding sequence is TGTGCCAGCAGCTCAATACTAGGGTCCGGGGAGCTGTTTTTT. As protein: CASSSILGSGELFF.

V is TRBV5-6 and J is TRBJ2-3; the match to TRBD2 covers 7 bases. This CDR3 spans 16 amino acids. Germline V gives CDR1 SGHDT, CDR2 YYEEEE. V lost 2 bases to trimming and J lost 3 bases; unmatched junction nucleotides: 9. In nucleotides, the CDR3 is TGTGCCAGCAGCTTAATCCCGACTAGCCTGACAGATACGCAGTATTTT. Translating it yields CASSLIPTSLTDTQYF.

This chain connects TRBV6-5 to TRBJ1-2, with a tentative D call TRBD1 (5 bases). V was shortened by 6 bases and J by 1 base, with 9 bases between the two germline ends. The CDR3 sequence is 13 residues long. Germline assignment: CDR1 MNHEY and CDR2 SVGAGI. CDR3 nucleotides: TGTGCCAGCAGCTTGACAGTTAACTATGGCTACACCTTC. It is translated as CASSLTVNYGYTF.

This clone was recorded only once. This sequence joins TRBV29-1 and TRBJ1-2; 10 nucleotides agree with TRBD1. The trim removed 6 bases at V and 0 bases at J, leaving 4 bases unmatched. This CDR3 spans 14 amino acids. Germline CDR1 is SQVTM and CDR2 is ANQGSEA. CDR3 loop: CSVAGTGANYGYTF. DNA for the CDR3: TGCAGCGTCGCCGGGACAGGGGCTAACTATGGCTACACCTTC.

The V call is TRBV2, the J call TRBJ1-5, with D possibly being TRBD1 (5 bases). The length of the CDR3 is 14 residues. CDR1 is SNHLY and CDR2 is FYNNEI in the germline V gene. Trimming took 5 bases from V and 4 from J, leaving 12 bases between them. CDR3 bases: TGTGCCAGCAGTCCCCTGGGGGGAAATCAGCCCCAGCATTTT. It yields the protein CASSPLGGNQPQHF.

The chain has TRBV2 and TRBJ1-2, with D possibly being TRBD1 (5 bases). The CDR3 is 15 amino acids. Trimming shortened V by 3 bases and J by 0 bases, and 11 bases separated the two germline ends. Germline CDR1 reads SNHLY; CDR2 reads FYNNEI. The CDR3 protein is CASSEVTVPNYGYTF. DNA for the CDR3: TGTGCCAGCAGTGAGGTGACAGTACCTAACTATGGCTACACCTTC.

This chain connects TRBV28 to TRBJ2-3; 8 bases align to TRBD2. J lost 3 bases, V lost 4 bases, and 3 bases had no gene match. This CDR3 spans 14 amino acids. From germline, CDR1 is MDHEN and CDR2 SYDVKM. The CDR3 spells CASSSGGPTDTQYF. CDR3 in DNA: TGTGCCAGCAGTTCGGGGGGGCCAACAGATACGCAGTATTTT.

V and J are TRBV29-1 and TRBJ2-3, with TRBD2 identical over 9 bases. The trim removed 3 bases at V and 2 bases at J, leaving 6 bases unmatched. Germline V gene lookup returns CDR1 SQVTM and CDR2 ANQGSEA. The CDR3 covers 15 residues. Here the CDR3 DNA reads TGCAGCGTTGATCTGCGGGGGGGCCCCACAGATACGCAGTATTTT. Its translation: CSVDLRGGPTDTQYF.

The CDR3 nucleotides read TGTGCCAGCAGCGCTATAGCGGGGCAACAAGAGACCCAGTACTTC. Translated, it gives CASSAIAGQQETQYF. V usage is TRBV7-3 and J usage is TRBJ2-5; 8 nucleotides line up with TRBD2. Germline V CDR1 and CDR2: SGHTA, FQGTGA. V lost 5 bases and J lost 2; bases outside the gene matches: 7. This CDR3 spans 15 amino acids.

The rearrangement joins TRBV4-3 to TRBJ1-2; maybe TRBD1 (6 bases). Per the germline V gene, CDR1 is LGHNA and CDR2 is YSLEER. V dropped 4 bases and J dropped 12 bases, with 21 bases sitting between them. The CDR3 extends over 14 amino acids. The CDR3 loop is CASSLSRTVSLDTF. CDR3 nucleotides: TGCGCCAGCAGCCTTAGTAGGACAGTATCTCTCGACACCTTC.

This clone was seen only once. The chain has TRBV27 and TRBJ2-3; 8 bases line up with TRBD2. This CDR3 comprises 15 residues. V was pared by 2 bases and J by 1 base, with 2 bases of the junction left unmatched. Germline-derived CDR1 and CDR2 are MNHEY and SMNVEV (reference sequence). The CDR3 bases are TGTGCCAGCAGTTTAAGGCGGGGGGGCACAGATACGCAGTATTTT. Its translation: CASSLRRGGTDTQYF.

CDR3 protein: CASSPVKGQGAITDTQYF. The CDR3 DNA reads TGTGCCAGCAGCCCCGTAAAAGGACAGGGGGCGATCACAGATACGCAGTATTTT. J is TRBJ2-3 and V is TRBV3-1 (or the pseudogene TRBV3-2); 11 bases line up with TRBD1. Germline V gene data show CDR1 as LGHDT and CDR2 as YNNKEL (reference sequence). The CDR3 has 18 amino acids. The V and J ends lost 4 bases and 2 bases, in that order; junction bases with no gene match: 11.